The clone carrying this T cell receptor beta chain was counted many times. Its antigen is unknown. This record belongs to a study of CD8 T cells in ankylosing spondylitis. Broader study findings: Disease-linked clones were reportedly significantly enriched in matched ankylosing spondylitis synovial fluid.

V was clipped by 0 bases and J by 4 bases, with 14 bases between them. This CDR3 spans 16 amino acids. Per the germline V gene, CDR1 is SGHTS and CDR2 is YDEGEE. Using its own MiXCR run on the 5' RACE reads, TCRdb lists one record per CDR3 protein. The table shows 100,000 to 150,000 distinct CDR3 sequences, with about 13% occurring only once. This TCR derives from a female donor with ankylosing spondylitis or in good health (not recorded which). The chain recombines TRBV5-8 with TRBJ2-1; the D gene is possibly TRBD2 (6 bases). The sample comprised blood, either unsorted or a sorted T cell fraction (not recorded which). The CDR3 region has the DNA TGTGCCAGCAGCTTGGTTACTAGCCCGATATACAATGAGCAGTTCTTC. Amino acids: CASSLVTSPIYNEQFF.